This T cell receptor (beta chain) is from a study of shared clonotypes between healthy human individuals. This CDR3 region has 14 residues. Germline V gives CDR1 MNHNS, CDR2 SASEGT. V lost 8 bases and J 2 bases, leaving 14 bases between the germline ends. The protocol was immunoSEQ multiplex PCR, while the TCRdb copy is restricted to in-frame clones and leaves out a portion. Altogether about 2.4 million clones are present, about 92% being singletons, with the ten largest covering roughly 0.15%. This clone was recorded once. The sequenced material came from naive CD4+ T cells sorted from blood. This sample's subset: CD45RA+ positively selected. V and J are TRBV6-1 and TRBJ2-3; D might be TRBD1 (5 bases). The source of this sequence is a man aged 18 to 35 in good health. CDR3 sequence: CASSDRAYTDTQYF. Here the CDR3 DNA reads TGTGCCAGCTCTGACAGAGCCTACACAGATACGCAGTATTTT.